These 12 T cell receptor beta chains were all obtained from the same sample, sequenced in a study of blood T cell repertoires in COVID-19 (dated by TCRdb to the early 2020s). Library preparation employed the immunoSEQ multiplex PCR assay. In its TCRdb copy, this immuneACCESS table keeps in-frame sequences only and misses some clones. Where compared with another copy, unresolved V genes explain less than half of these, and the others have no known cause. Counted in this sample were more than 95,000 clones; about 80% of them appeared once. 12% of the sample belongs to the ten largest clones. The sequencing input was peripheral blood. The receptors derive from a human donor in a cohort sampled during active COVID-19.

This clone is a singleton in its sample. CDR3 DNA: TGTGCCAGCAGCGTACGGGGGTCCCCTGGGAATGAGCAGTTCTTC. It is translated as CASSVRGSPGNEQFF. The chain joins TRBV9 to TRBJ2-1, with D perhaps TRBD2 (6 bases). The CDR3 sequence is 15 residues long. Germline V gene sequence: CDR1 SGDLS, CDR2 YYNGEE. V was clipped by 1 base and J by 7 bases, with 15 bases between them.

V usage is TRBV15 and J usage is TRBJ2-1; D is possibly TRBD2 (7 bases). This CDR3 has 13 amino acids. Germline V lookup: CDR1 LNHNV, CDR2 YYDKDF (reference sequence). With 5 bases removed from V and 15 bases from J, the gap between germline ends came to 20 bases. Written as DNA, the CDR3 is TGTGCCACCAGCGAAACCCGGGGGGCTCACCTGTTCTTC. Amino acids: CATSETRGAHLFF.

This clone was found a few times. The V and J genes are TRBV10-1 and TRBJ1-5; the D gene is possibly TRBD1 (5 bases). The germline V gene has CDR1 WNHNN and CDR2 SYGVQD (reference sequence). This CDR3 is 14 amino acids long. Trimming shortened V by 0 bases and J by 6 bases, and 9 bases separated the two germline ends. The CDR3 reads CASSESGRGQPQHF. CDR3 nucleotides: TGCGCCAGCAGTGAGTCTGGTAGGGGTCAGCCCCAGCATTTT.

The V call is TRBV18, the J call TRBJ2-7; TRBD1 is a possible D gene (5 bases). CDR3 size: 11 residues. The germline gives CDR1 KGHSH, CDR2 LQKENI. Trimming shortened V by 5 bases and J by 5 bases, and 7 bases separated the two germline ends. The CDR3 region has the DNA TGTGCCAGCTCAACAGGTAACGAGCAGTACTTC. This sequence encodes CASSTGNEQYF.

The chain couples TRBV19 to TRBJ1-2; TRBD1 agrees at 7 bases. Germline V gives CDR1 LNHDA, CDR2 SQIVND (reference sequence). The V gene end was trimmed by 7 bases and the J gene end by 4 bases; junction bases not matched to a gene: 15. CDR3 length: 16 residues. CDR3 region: CASTPRQGWGRYGYTF. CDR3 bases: TGTGCCAGTACCCCACGACAGGGTTGGGGCCGCTATGGCTACACCTTC.

The CDR3 here is CASRKDAIGGSAPGYTF. The CDR3, as DNA: TGTGCCAGCAGAAAAGATGCTATTGGCGGGTCGGCTCCTGGCTACACCTTC. The chain links TRBV2 to TRBJ1-2, with D unresolved. Looked up from germline, CDR1 is SNHLY and CDR2 is FYNNEI. V shed 6 bases and J shed 7 bases, with 27 bases lying between them. The CDR3 length is 17 residues.

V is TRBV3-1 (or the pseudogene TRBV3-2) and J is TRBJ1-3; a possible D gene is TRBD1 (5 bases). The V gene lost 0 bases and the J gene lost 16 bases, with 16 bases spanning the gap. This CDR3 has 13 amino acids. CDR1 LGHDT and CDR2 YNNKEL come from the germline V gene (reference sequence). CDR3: CASSQDHGAPEYF. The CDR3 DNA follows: TGTGCCAGCAGCCAAGATCATGGGGCCCCGGAGTATTTT.

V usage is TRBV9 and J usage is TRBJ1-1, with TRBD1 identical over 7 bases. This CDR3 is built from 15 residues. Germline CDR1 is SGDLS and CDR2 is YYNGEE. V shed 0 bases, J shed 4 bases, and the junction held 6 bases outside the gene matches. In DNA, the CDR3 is TGTGCCAGCAGCGTAGTTACAGGGGTGGGCACTGAAGCTTTCTTT. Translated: CASSVVTGVGTEAFF.

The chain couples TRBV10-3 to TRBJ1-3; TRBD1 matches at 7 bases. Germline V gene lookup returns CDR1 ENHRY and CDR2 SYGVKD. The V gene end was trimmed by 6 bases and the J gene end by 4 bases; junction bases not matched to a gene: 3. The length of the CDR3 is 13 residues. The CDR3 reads CAIRTGQGNTIYF. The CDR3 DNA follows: TGTGCCATCAGAACGGGACAGGGAAACACCATATATTTT.

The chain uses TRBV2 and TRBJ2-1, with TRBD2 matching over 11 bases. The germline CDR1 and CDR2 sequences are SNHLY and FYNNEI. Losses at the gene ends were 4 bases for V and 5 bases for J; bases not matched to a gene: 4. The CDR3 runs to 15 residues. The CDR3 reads CASSGTSGGHNEQFF. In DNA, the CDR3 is TGTGCCAGCAGTGGTACTAGCGGGGGTCACAATGAGCAGTTCTTC.

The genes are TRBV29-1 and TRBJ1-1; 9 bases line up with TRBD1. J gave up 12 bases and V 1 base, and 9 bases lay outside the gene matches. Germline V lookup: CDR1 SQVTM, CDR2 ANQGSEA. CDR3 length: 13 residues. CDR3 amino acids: CSVEGTGAGESFF. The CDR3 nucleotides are TGCAGCGTTGAAGGGACAGGGGCCGGCGAATCTTTCTTT.

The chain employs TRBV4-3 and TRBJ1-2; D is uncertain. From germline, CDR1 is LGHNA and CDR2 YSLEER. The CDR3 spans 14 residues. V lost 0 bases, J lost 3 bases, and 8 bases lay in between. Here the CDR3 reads CASSQDEGYYGYTF. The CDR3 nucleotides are TGCGCCAGCAGCCAAGATGAGGGTTACTATGGCTACACCTTC.